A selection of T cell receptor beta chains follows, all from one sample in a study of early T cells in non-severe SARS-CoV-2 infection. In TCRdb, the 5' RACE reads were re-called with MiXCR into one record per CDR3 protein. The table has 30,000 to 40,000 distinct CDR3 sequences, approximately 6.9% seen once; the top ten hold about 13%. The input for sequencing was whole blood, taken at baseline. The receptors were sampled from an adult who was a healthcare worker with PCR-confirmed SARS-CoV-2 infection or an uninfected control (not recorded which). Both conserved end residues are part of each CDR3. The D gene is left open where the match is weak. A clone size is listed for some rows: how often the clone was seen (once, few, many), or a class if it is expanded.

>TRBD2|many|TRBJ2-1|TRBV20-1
CSARVPTGRNEQFF
TGCAGTGCTAGAGTCCCCACCGGGAGGAATGAGCAGTTCTTC
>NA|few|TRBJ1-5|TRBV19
CASKDRSFQVMHF
TGTGCCAGTAAAGACAGGTCCTTCCAGGTAATGCATTTT
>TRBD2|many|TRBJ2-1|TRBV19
CASSLASGGEQFF
TGTGCCAGTAGCCTCGCTAGCGGTGGTGAGCAGTTCTTC
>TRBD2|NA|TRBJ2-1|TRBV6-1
CASLAGGYNEQFF
TGTGCCAGCCTAGCGGGAGGTTACAATGAGCAGTTCTTC
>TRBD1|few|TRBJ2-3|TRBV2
CASSPGGQGTDTQYF
TGTGCCAGCAGCCCCGGGGGACAGGGCACAGATACGCAGTATTTT
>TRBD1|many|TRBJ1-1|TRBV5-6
CASSQPGTGDEAFF
TGTGCCAGCAGCCAGCCCGGGACAGGAGACGAAGCTTTCTTT
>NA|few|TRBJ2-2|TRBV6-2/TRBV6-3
CASPGRQEVGTGELFF
TGTGCCAGCCCGGGGCGGCAGGAGGTGGGCACCGGGGAGCTGTTTTTT
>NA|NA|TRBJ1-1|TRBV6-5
CASSSPANTEAFF
TGTGCCAGCAGTTCACCAGCAAACACTGAAGCTTTCTTT
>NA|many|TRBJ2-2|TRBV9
CASSVYTGELFF
TGTGCCAGCAGCGTTTACACCGGGGAGCTGTTTTTT
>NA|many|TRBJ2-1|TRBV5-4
CASRVLANEGDEQFF
TGTGCCAGCAGGGTCCTAGCGAACGAGGGCGATGAGCAGTTCTTC
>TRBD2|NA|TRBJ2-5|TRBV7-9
CASSLEGLAGETQYF
TGTGCCAGCAGCTTAGAAGGACTAGCGGGAGAGACCCAGTACTTC
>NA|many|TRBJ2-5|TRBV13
CASSIRTGRTQETQYF
TGTGCCAGCAGCATAAGGACGGGGCGCACTCAAGAGACCCAGTACTTC
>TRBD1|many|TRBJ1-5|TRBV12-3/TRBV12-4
CASTTGSGQGVQPQHF
TGTGCCAGCACCACCGGCTCGGGACAGGGGGTCCAGCCCCAGCATTTT
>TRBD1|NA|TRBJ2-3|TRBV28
CASRRSGGIADTQYF
TGTGCCAGCCGCAGGTCAGGGGGCATTGCAGATACGCAGTATTTT
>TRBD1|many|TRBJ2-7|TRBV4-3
CASSRGTGPYEQYF
TGCGCCAGCAGCCGAGGGACAGGACCCTACGAGCAGTACTTC
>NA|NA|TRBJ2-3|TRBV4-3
CASSRAYAQVTDTQYF
TGCGCCAGCAGCCGGGCCTACGCCCAAGTCACAGATACGCAGTATTTT
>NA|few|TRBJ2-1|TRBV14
CASSQDRGQNEQFF
TGTGCCAGCAGCCAAGATAGAGGACAGAATGAGCAGTTCTTC
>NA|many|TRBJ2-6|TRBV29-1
CSVEASSGANVLTF
TGCAGCGTTGAGGCGAGCTCTGGGGCCAACGTCCTGACTTTC
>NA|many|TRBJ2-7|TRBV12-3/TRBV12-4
CASSSGPSSEQYF
TGTGCCAGCAGCTCCGGCCCCTCAAGCGAGCAGTACTTC
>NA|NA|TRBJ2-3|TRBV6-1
CASSRDADTQYF
TGTGCCAGCAGCAGGGATGCAGATACGCAGTATTTT
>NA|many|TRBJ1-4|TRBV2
CASSELSWPTTF
TGTGCCAGCAGTGAACTTTCTTGGCCGACGACTTTT
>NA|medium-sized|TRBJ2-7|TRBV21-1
CASSPPRGEQYF
TGTGCCAGCAGCCCCCCGAGAGGAGAGCAGTACTTC